The entry that follows covers one TCR beta chain sequence. Its antigen is not identified. V shed 4 bases and J 3 bases; nucleotides not matched to a gene: 6. The length of the CDR3 is 15 residues. Looked up from germline, CDR1 is SGHTA and CDR2 is FQGNSA. The source of the sample is a study of shared clonotypes between healthy human individuals. The method was immunoSEQ multiplex PCR; TCRdb's version includes in-frame clones alone and lacks a portion of them. The repertoire holds roughly 2.5 million clones, with approximately 90% as singletons. CD45RA+ naive and CD45RA-negative memory subsets were separated from CD4+ cells. Study-wide findings and caveats: Rarefaction curves obtained for sorted subsets showed sequencing incomplete despite large depth. In contrast to clonotypes shared by all four donors, non-shared clonotypes had lower generation probabilities.

This chain connects TRBV7-2 to TRBJ2-7, with 10 bases that match TRBD1. This TCR was sampled from a man younger than 35 in good health. Material for sequencing was naive CD4+ T cells sorted from blood. Described subset: CD45RA+ positively selected. Here the CDR3 DNA reads TGTGCCAGCAGCTCCTCCGGGACAGGGGTCTACGAGCAGTACTTC. As protein: CASSSSGTGVYEQYF.